What follows describes a single T cell receptor (beta chain). V dropped 4 bases and J dropped 0; count of bases not matched to a gene: 4. This CDR3 is 15 amino acids long. Germline lookup yields CDR1 SEHNR and CDR2 FQNEAQ (reference sequence). TCRdb reanalysed the RT-PCR reads using MiXCR and keeps one entry per CDR3 protein. The repertoire includes around 200,000 distinct CDR3 sequences, approximately 15% of them detected once, and approximately 24% sits in the top ten. The record originates from a study of response to subunit inactivated influenza vaccine. The chain joins TRBV7-9 to TRBJ2-7, with 9 bases fitting TRBD2. The sample was CD8+ T cells sorted from PBMCs, taken roughly 5 days after vaccination. The receptor was derived from a man aged 50-59 years who received an inactivated influenza vaccine. The CDR3: CASSSPGLASYEQYF. The DNA for the CDR3 is TGTGCCAGCAGCTCACCGGGACTAGCCTCCTACGAGCAGTACTTC.